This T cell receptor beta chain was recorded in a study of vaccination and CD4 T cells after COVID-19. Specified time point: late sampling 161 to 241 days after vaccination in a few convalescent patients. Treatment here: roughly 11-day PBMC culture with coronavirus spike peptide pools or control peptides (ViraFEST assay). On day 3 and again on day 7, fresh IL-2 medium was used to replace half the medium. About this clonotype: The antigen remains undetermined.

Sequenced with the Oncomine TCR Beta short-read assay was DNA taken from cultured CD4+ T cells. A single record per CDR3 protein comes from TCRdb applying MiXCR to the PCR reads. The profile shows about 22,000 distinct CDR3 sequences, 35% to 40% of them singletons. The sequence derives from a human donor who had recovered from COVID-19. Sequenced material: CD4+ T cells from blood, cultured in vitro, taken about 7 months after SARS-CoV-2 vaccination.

CDR3 sequence reads: CAISGGLAGTYEQYF. The CDR3, as DNA: TGTGCCATCAGTGGTGGACTAGCGGGGACCTACGAGCAGTACTTC. The chain recombines TRBV10-3 with TRBJ2-7; TRBD2 matches 12 bases. The CDR3 loop spans 15 amino acids. Germline V lookup: CDR1 ENHRY, CDR2 SYGVKD. Trimming took 4 bases from V and 2 from J; bases not matched to a gene: 3.